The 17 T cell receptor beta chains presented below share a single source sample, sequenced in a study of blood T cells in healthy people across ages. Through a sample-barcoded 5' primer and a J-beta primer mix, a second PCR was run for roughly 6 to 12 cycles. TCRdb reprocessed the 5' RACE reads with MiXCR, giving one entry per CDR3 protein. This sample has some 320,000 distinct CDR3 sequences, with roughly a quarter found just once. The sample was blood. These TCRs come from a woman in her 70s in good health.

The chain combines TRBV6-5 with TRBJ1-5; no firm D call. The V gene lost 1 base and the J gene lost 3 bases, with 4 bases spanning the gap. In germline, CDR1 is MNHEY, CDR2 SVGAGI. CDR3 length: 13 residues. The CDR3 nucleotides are TGTGCCAGCAGTTACTGGATCAATCAGCCCCAGCATTTT. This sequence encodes CASSYWINQPQHF.

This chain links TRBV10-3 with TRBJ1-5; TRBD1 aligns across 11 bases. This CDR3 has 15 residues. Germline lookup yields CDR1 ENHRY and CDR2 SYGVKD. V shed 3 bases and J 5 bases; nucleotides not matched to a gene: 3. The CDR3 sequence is CAISEGTGGDQPQHF. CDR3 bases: TGTGCCATCAGTGAAGGGACAGGGGGTGATCAGCCCCAGCATTTT.

In nucleotides, the CDR3 is TGTGCCAGCAGCTCCCGAAAGAGAAAAGAGACCCAGTACTTC. This translates into CASSSRKRKETQYF. The chain joins TRBV7-2 to TRBJ2-5; no firm D call. Germline CDR1 reads SGHTA; CDR2 reads FQGNSA. V dropped 4 bases and J dropped 3 bases, with 12 bases sitting between them. The CDR3 contains 14 residues.

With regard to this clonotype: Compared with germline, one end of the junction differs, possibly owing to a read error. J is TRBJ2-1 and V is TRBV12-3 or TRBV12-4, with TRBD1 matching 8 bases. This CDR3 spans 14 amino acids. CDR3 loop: CASSRGTGGETQHF. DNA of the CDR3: TGTGCCAGCAGTCGTGGGACAGGTGGGGAGACCCAGCACTTC.

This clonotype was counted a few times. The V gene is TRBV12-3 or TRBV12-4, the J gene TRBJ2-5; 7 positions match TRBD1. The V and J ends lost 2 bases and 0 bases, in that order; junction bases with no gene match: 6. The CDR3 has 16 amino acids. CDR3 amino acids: CASSLRGQRYQETQYF. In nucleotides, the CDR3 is TGTGCCAGCAGTTTACGGGGACAGCGGTACCAAGAGACCCAGTACTTC.

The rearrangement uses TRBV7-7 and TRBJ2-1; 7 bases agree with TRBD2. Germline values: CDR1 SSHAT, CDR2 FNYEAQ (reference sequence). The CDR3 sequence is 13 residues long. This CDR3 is CVSSSAGSREQFF. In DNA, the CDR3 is TGTGTTAGCAGCTCAGCGGGATCTCGGGAGCAGTTCTTC.

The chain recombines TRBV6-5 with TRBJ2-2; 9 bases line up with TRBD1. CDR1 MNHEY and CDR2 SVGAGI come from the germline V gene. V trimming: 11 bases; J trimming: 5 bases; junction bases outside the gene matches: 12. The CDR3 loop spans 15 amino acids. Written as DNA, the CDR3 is TGTGCCTGTCGTGGGGGGACAGGGCTAACCGGGGAGCTGTTTTTT. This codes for CACRGGTGLTGELFF.

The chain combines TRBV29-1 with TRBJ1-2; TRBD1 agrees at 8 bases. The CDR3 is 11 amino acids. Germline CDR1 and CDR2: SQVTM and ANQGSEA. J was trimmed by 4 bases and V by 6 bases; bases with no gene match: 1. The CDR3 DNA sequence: TGCAGCGTGGACAGGGTCTATGGCTACACCTTC. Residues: CSVDRVYGYTF. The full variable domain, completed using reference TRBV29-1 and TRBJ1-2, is SAVISQKPSRDICQRGTSLTIQCQVDSQVTMMFWYRQQPGQSLTLIATANQGSEATYESGFVIDKFPISRPNLTFSTLTVSNMSPEDSSIYLCSVDRVYGYTFGSGTRLTVV.

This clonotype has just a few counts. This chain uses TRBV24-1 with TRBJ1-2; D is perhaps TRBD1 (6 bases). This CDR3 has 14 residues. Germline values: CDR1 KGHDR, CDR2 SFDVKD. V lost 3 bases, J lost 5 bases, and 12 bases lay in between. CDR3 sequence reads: CATSDRTDGYGYTF. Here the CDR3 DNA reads TGTGCCACCAGTGATCGGACAGATGGGTATGGCTACACCTTC.

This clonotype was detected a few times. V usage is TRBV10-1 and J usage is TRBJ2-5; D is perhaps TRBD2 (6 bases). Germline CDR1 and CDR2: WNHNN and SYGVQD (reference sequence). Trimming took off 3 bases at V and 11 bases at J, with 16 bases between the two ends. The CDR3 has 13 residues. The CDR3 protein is CASSDKGTGRQYF. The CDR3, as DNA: TGCGCCAGCAGTGATAAGGGGACCGGGAGACAGTACTTC.

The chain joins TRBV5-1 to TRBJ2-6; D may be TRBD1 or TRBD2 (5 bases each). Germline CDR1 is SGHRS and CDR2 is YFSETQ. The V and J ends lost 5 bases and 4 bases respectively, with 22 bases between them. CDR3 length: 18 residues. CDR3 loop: CASRLGRWDVRGANVLTF. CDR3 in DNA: TGCGCCAGCAGACTGGGACGGTGGGACGTTCGGGGGGCCAACGTCCTGACTTTC.

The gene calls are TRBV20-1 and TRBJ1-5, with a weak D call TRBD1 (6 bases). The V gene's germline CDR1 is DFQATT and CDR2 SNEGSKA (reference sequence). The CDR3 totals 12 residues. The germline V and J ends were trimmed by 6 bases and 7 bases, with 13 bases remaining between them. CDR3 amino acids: CSARTGAQPQHF. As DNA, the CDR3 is TGCAGTGCGAGGACGGGGGCGCAGCCCCAGCATTTT.

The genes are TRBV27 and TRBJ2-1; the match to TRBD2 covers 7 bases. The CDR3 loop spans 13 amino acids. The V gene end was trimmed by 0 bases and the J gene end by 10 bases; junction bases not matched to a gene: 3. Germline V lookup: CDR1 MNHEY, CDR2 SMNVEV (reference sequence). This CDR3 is CASSLSLAAEQFF. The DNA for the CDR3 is TGTGCCAGCAGTTTATCGCTAGCGGCCGAGCAGTTCTTC.

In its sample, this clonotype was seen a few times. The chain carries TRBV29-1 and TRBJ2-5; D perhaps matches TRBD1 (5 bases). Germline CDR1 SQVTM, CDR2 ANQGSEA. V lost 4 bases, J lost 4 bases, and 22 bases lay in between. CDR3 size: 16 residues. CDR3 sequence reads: CSVVQLIRGLPETQYF. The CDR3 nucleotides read TGCAGCGTTGTCCAATTAATAAGGGGTTTGCCAGAGACCCAGTACTTC.

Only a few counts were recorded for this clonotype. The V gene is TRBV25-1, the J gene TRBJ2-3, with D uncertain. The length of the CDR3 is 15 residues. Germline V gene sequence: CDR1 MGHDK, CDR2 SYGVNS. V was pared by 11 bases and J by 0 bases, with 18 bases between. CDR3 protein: CAGDLWNTSTDTQYF. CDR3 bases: TGTGCCGGCGACCTATGGAATACTAGCACAGATACGCAGTATTTT. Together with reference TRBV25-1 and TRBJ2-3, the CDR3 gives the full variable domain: EADIYQTPRYLVIGTGKKITLECSQTMGHDKMYWYQQDPGMELHLIHYSYGVNSTEKGDLSSESTVSRIRTEHFPLTLESARPSHTSQYLCAGDLWNTSTDTQYFGPGTRLTVL.

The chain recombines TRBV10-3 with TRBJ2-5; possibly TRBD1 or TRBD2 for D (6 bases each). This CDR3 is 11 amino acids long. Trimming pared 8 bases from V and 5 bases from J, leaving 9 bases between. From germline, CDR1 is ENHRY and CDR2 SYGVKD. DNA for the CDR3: TGTGCCATCCTGGGGGGCGAGACCCAGTACTTC. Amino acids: CAILGGETQYF.

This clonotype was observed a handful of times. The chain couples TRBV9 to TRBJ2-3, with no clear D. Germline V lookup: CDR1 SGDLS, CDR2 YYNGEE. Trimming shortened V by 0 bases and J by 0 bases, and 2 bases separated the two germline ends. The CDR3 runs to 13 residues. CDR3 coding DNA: TGTGCCAGCAGCGTAGTTAGCACAGATACGCAGTATTTT. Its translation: CASSVVSTDTQYF. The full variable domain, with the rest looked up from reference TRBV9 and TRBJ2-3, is DSGVTQTPKHLITATGQRVTLRCSPRSGDLSVYWYQQSLDQGLQFLIQYYNGEERAKGNILERFSAQQFPDLHSELNLSSLELGDSALYFCASSVVSTDTQYFGPGTRLTVL.